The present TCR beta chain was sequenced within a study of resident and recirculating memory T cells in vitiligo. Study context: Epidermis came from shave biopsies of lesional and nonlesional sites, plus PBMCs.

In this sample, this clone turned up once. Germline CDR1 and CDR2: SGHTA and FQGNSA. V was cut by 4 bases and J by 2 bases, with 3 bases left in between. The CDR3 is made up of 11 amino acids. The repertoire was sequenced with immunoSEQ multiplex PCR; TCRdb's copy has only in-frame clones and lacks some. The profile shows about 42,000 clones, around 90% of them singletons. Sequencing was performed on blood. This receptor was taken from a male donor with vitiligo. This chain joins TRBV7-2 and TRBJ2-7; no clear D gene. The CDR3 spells CASSSTYEQYF. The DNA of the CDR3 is TGTGCCAGCAGCTCAACCTACGAGCAGTACTTC. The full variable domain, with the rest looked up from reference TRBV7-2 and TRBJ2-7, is GAGVSQSPSNKVTEKGKDVELRCDPISGHTALYWYRQSLGQGLEFLIYFQGNSAPDKSGLPSDRFSAERTGGSVSTLTIQRTQQEDSAVYLCASSSTYEQYFGPGTRLTVT.